This T cell receptor (beta chain) is from a study of blood T cell repertoires in COVID-19. Study-level information: Collection of acute and convalescent COVID-19 samples took place in the United States, Italy and Spain.

A few counts support this clone. The repertoire was sequenced with immunoSEQ multiplex PCR; TCRdb's copy has only in-frame clones and lacks some. Here the sample spans around 220,000 clones, 65% to 90% being singletons. The V and J ends lost 4 bases and 1 base respectively, with 18 bases between them. The CDR3 loop spans 17 amino acids. CDR1 is MDHEN and CDR2 is SYDVKM in the germline V gene. V and J are TRBV28 and TRBJ2-3; D may be TRBD2 (6 bases). The source material was peripheral blood. The source is a woman at least 80 years old with active or convalescent COVID-19. CDR3 loop: CASSSPQGGTRTDTQYF. The CDR3 DNA is TGTGCCAGCAGTTCCCCCCAGGGAGGAACCCGCACAGATACGCAGTATTTT.